Below, 17 T cell receptor beta chains from the same sample are listed, as sequenced in a study of cytomegalovirus exposure and HLA in healthy donors. In the PCR, 60 Vbeta and 13 Jbeta primers were used. Method: immunoSEQ multiplex PCR; TCRdb's copy keeps in-frame clones and lacks some. The table records over 100,000 clones, around 10% of them present only once. The sequenced material came from PBMCs. The receptors stem from a middle-aged man in good health and CMV-seropositive.

This clone was counted a few times. This chain connects TRBV7-9 to TRBJ2-2; tentatively, D is TRBD1 (5 bases). This CDR3 has 13 amino acids. CDR1 and CDR2 from the germline V gene are SEHNR and FQNEAQ (reference sequence). V gave up 7 bases and J gave up 5 bases, with 11 bases separating them. This CDR3 is CASTIGATGELFF. For the CDR3, the DNA is TGTGCCAGCACCATTGGGGCGACCGGGGAGCTGTTTTTT.

This chain connects TRBV5-6 to TRBJ1-2; weak D call: TRBD1 (5 bases). CDR3 size: 15 residues. Germline V gene lookup returns CDR1 SGHDT and CDR2 YYEEEE. Between the trimmed V and J ends, which lost 4 bases and 6 bases, there was a span of 19 bases. CDR3 residues: CASSPGGQGRDGYTF. For the CDR3, the DNA is TGTGCCAGCAGCCCGGGTGGCCAGGGTCGCGATGGCTACACCTTC. Using reference TRBV5-6 and TRBJ1-2 for the parts outside the CDR3, the full variable domain is DAGVTQSPTHLIKTRGQQVTLRCSPKSGHDTVSWYQQALGQGPQFIFQYYEEEERQRGNFPDRFSGHQFPNYSSELNVNALLLGDSALYLCASSPGGQGRDGYTFGSGTRLTVV.

CDR3 DNA: TGTGCCAGCAGTTATTCATTGAATGAGCAGTTCTTC. Its protein product is CASSYSLNEQFF. This sequence joins TRBV6-6 and TRBJ2-1; D not resolved. CDR1 MNHNY and CDR2 SVGAGI come from the germline V gene (reference sequence). The germline V and J ends were trimmed by 3 bases and 7 bases, with 7 bases remaining between them. CDR3 length: 12 amino acids.

In its sample, this clone was seen many times. The chain uses TRBV6-5 and TRBJ2-7; a weak D match, TRBD2 (7 bases). CDR1 and CDR2 (germline): MNHEY, SVGAGI. With 2 bases removed from V and 5 bases from J, the gap between germline ends came to 16 bases. The CDR3 contains 15 residues. The CDR3, as DNA: TGTGCCAGCAGTTACAGGGGGAGGGAGTGGGACGAGCAGTACTTC. Translation: CASSYRGREWDEQYF.

This clone was counted a few times. The chain employs TRBV5-3 and TRBJ2-1; perhaps TRBD2 as D (5 bases). TRBV5-3 is classed as an ORF, of uncertain function. The CDR3 sequence is 16 residues long. With 5 bases removed from V and 1 base from J, the gap between germline ends came to 16 bases. The DNA of the CDR3 is TGTGCCAGAAGACCGGTTCGGGGATGGTCCTACAATGAGCAGTTCTTC. Translating gives CARRPVRGWSYNEQFF.

The rearrangement uses TRBV7-3 and TRBJ2-3, with 9 bases lining up with TRBD2. This CDR3 region has 14 residues. Germline assignment: CDR1 SGHTA and CDR2 FQGTGA. J was trimmed by 5 bases and V by 5 bases; bases with no gene match: 5. CDR3 DNA sequence: TGTGCCAGCAGCGTAGCGGGAGCTGTAGATACGCAGTATTTT. Translating gives CASSVAGAVDTQYF.

The chain carries TRBV7-3 and TRBJ2-7; no clear D gene. Looked up from germline, CDR1 is SGHTA and CDR2 is FQGTGA. Trimming left V 5 bases short and J 0 bases short, with 8 bases between. This CDR3 region has 13 residues. The CDR3 DNA follows: TGTGCCAGCAGCCGAGGTTCCTCCTACGAGCAGTACTTC. Translation: CASSRGSSYEQYF.

There are a few counts of this clone. V is TRBV4-3 and J is TRBJ2-1; 8 bases map to TRBD2. Per germline, CDR1 LGHNA and CDR2 YSLEER. J was trimmed by 16 bases and V by 0 bases; bases with no gene match: 14. The CDR3 covers 15 residues. This chain's CDR3 is CASSQDRIGRATIFF. CDR3 coding DNA: TGCGCCAGCAGCCAAGATCGGATCGGGAGGGCTACTATATTCTTC.

This clone was found a few times. CDR3 bases: TGTGCCAGCCGCCTCGAGGGTAATTACGAGCAGTACTTC. Its protein product is CASRLEGNYEQYF. The chain joins TRBV27 to TRBJ2-7; D possibly corresponds to TRBD2 (5 bases). The ends were cut back, 8 bases at V and 4 bases at J, with 15 bases in the middle. In germline, CDR1 is MNHEY, CDR2 SMNVEV (reference sequence). This CDR3 region has 13 residues.

This chain links TRBV9 with TRBJ2-5, with 7 bases lining up with TRBD2. With 3 bases clipped from V and 2 bases from J, the junction kept 7 bases outside the gene matches. The CDR3 extends over 15 amino acids. The germline V gene has CDR1 SGDLS and CDR2 YYNGEE. For the CDR3, the DNA is TGTGCCAGCAGCGCAGGGACTATTCCGCAAGAGACCCAGTACTTC. It yields the protein CASSAGTIPQETQYF.

In this sample, this clone turned up a few times. This CDR3 is CASSGLAGPYSTQYF. For the CDR3, the DNA is TGTGCCAGCAGTGGACTAGCGGGTCCCTATTCGACCCAGTACTTC. The chain employs TRBV2 and TRBJ2-5; 10 bases are shared with TRBD2. Germline trimming cut 4 bases from V and 7 bases from J; bases unmatched to any gene: 9. This CDR3 contains 15 residues. CDR1 and CDR2 from the germline V gene are SNHLY and FYNNEI.

This clone was seen a handful of times. The rearrangement uses TRBV7-2 and TRBJ2-7; the match to TRBD2 covers 10 bases. Trimming cost V 2 bases and J 1 base; bases outside gene matches: 2. Germline loops: CDR1 SGHTA, CDR2 FQGNSA. The CDR3 has 15 amino acids. This chain's CDR3 is CASSLPGLASYEQYF. The CDR3 nucleotides are TGTGCCAGCAGCTTACCGGGACTAGCGTCCTACGAGCAGTACTTC.

The chain combines TRBV5-1 with TRBJ2-3; tentative D call: TRBD2 (6 bases). CDR1 is SGHRS, CDR2 YFSETQ, per germline. There are 16 residues in the CDR3. The V end was cut by 1 base, the J end by 2 bases, with 14 bases between. The CDR3 loop is CASSLSEGRNTDTQYF. DNA of the CDR3: TGCGCCAGCAGCTTGAGTGAAGGGAGGAACACAGATACGCAGTATTTT.

CDR3 amino acids: CASKFDSSYNEQFF. The CDR3 bases are TGTGCCAGCAAGTTCGACAGCTCCTACAATGAGCAGTTCTTC. The V and J genes are TRBV27 and TRBJ2-1; D is possibly TRBD1 (5 bases). V lost 7 bases to trimming and J lost 0 bases, with 10 bases between them. The CDR3 totals 14 residues. Germline V gene lookup returns CDR1 MNHEY and CDR2 SMNVEV (reference sequence).

This clone was counted between two and nine times. The genes are TRBV19 and TRBJ1-5, with TRBD1 matching 12 bases. Germline V CDR1 and CDR2: LNHDA, SQIVND (reference sequence). Trimming took 4 bases from V and 5 from J; bases not matched to a gene: 6. The CDR3 has 16 amino acids. In nucleotides, the CDR3 is TGTGCCAGTAGTACCCTCGGGACAGGGGGCCATCAGCCCCAGCATTTT. Translated, it gives CASSTLGTGGHQPQHF.

V gene TRBV6-5 combines with J gene TRBJ2-7, with D possibly being TRBD2 (6 bases). The CDR3 consists of 14 residues. The V and J ends lost 2 bases and 3 bases respectively, with 11 bases between them. CDR1 MNHEY and CDR2 SVGAGI come from the germline V gene. CDR3 sequence (DNA): TGTGCCAGCAGTTACACCATGCGGGGCTACGAGCAGTACTTC. It specifies CASSYTMRGYEQYF.

This clone has a handful of counts. This chain links TRBV4-3 with TRBJ2-1; TRBD2 agrees at 10 bases. Germline CDR1 reads LGHNA; CDR2 reads YSLEER. J lost 4 bases, V lost 1 base, and 1 base had no gene match. CDR3 size: 15 residues. CDR3 nucleotide sequence: TGCGCCAGCAGCCAAGGAGCGGGGGGGTACAATGAGCAGTTCTTC. Protein sequence: CASSQGAGGYNEQFF.